This TCR beta chain was sequenced for a study of regulatory T cells in long-lasting Graves disease. Study-wide results and caveats: Persistent Graves' patients showed less TCR diversity than newly diagnosed patients showed. Segments TRBV28, TRBJ1-2 and TRBJ2-5 showed preferential usage in persistent disease.

Trimming at V came to 9 bases and at J to 4 bases, leaving 5 bases not matched to a gene. The V gene's germline CDR1 is SGHTA and CDR2 FQGNSA. The CDR3 has 13 residues. On this clonotype: Antigen: not known.

In building TCR beta libraries, iRepertoire HTBI primers were used together with Arm-PCR of CDR3 regions. TCRdb re-analysed the multiplex PCR reads in MiXCR, keeping a single row per CDR3 protein. The sample has 350,000 to 550,000 distinct CDR3 sequences; 12% to 15% are singletons. Stated time point: newly diagnosed GD, antithyroid drugs for less than 3 months. Making the TCR library involved RNA that had been extracted from PBMCs. The same sample was also studied in work on T cells in Graves' hyperthyroidism and ophthalmopathy. From that study: Absent ophthalmopathy progression within 18 months defined stable Graves' hyperthyroidism. For the diagnoses, clinical symptoms, serum thyroxine and TRAb, thyroid ultrasound and orbital computed tomography were used.

The sequences come from peripheral blood mononuclear cells (PBMCs), collected at new diagnosis, from a patient treated with antithyroid drugs. The V call is TRBV7-2, the J call TRBJ2-7, with TRBD2 matching over 11 bases. The receptor was isolated from a woman between 50 and 59 years old with Graves disease. The CDR3 loop is CASSGRVGYEQYF. CDR3 sequence (DNA): TGTGCCAGTAGCGGGAGGGTCGGGTACGAGCAGTACTTC.